What follows are 7 T cell receptor beta chains derived from one specimen sequenced in a study of blood T cell repertoires in COVID-19. Data came from immunoSEQ multiplex PCR; TCRdb stores just in-frame clones and leaves some out. The repertoire consists of around 300,000 clones, with about 89% occurring once and the leading ten covering over 2%. Source material: PBMCs or T cells enriched from blood (not recorded which). These receptors were taken from a woman between 18 and 29 years old who had recovered from COVID-19.

The rearrangement joins TRBV28 to TRBJ2-1, with a possible D match to TRBD2 (5 bases). Per germline, CDR1 MDHEN and CDR2 SYDVKM. The CDR3 totals 17 residues. The V end lost 4 bases, the J end lost 12 bases, and 28 bases lay between the germline ends. The CDR3 nucleotides are TGTGCCAGCAGTTCTCTCTCGGACTTTCGGTCCGACCGGGGGCAGTTCTTC. Translating it yields CASSSLSDFRSDRGQFF.

The chain recombines TRBV5-1 with TRBJ2-3; D remains ambiguous. The germline gives CDR1 SGHRS, CDR2 YFSETQ. The germline V and J ends were trimmed by 0 bases and 2 bases, with 16 bases remaining between them. This CDR3 is 17 amino acids long. This CDR3 reads CASSLDSPDWSTDTQYF. As DNA, the CDR3 is TGCGCCAGCAGCTTGGATTCCCCCGACTGGTCCACAGATACGCAGTATTTT.

This clone has a single count. The chain uses TRBV30 and TRBJ2-5; 9 bases fit TRBD1. The CDR3 is 13 amino acids. Germline lookup yields CDR1 GTSNPN and CDR2 SVGIG (reference sequence). The ends lost 6 bases at V and 5 bases at J; junction bases unmatched: 7. In nucleotides, the CDR3 is TGTGCCTGCACGACAGGGGGATGGGAGACCCAGTACTTC. Amino acids: CACTTGGWETQYF. Filled out from reference TRBV30 and TRBJ2-5, the complete variable domain reads SQTIHQWPATLVQPVGSPLSLECTVEGTSNPNLYWYRQAAGRGLQLLFYSVGIGQISSEVPQNLSASRPQDRQFILSSKKLLLSDSGFYLCACTTGGWETQYFGPGTRLLVL.

V usage is TRBV24-1 and J usage is TRBJ2-2; 9 bases are a match to TRBD1. The CDR3 is 16 residues long. Germline V gene lookup returns CDR1 KGHDR and CDR2 SFDVKD. V dropped 2 bases and J dropped 3; count of bases not matched to a gene: 3. Written as DNA, the CDR3 is TGTGCCACCAGTGATTCGGGACAGGGTTACACCGGGGAGCTGTTTTTT. Translation gives CATSDSGQGYTGELFF.

The chain links TRBV20-1 to TRBJ2-7; D uncertain. Trimming took 3 bases from V and 4 from J, leaving 7 bases between them. The CDR3 contains 11 residues. Germline V gene sequence: CDR1 DFQATT, CDR2 SNEGSKA (reference sequence). This chain's CDR3 is CSARAVYEQYF. DNA for the CDR3: TGCAGTGCTAGGGCAGTATACGAGCAGTACTTC.

The chain combines TRBV30 with TRBJ2-7; 7 bases map to TRBD2. J was trimmed by 4 bases and V by 0 bases; bases with no gene match: 18. The CDR3 is 18 residues long. The germline CDR1 and CDR2 sequences are GTSNPN and SVGIG (reference sequence). The CDR3 nucleotides read TGTGCCTGGAGTGTATTGGCCCCCTTTGGGAGGGTGTTTTACGAGCAGTACTTC. Protein: CAWSVLAPFGRVFYEQYF.

The CDR3 sequence is CASSFLGGTYEQYF. The CDR3 DNA follows: TGTGCCAGCAGTTTTCTCGGCGGTACCTACGAGCAGTACTTC. The gene calls are TRBV27 and TRBJ2-7; D not resolved. Looked up from germline, CDR1 is MNHEY and CDR2 is SMNVEV (reference sequence). The CDR3 contains 14 residues. V lost 3 bases and J lost 2, with 11 bases in between.